Detailed here is one T cell receptor beta chain. Data came from immunoSEQ multiplex PCR; TCRdb stores just in-frame clones and leaves some out. The data contain about 120,000 clones, about 90% of them singletons. The CDR3 has 13 amino acids. Per the germline V gene, CDR1 is SGHNT and CDR2 is YYREEE (reference sequence). With 3 bases removed from V and 5 bases from J, the gap between germline ends came to 9 bases. These data belong to a study of control samples from healthy donors and cancer patients. The chain combines TRBV5-4 with TRBJ2-4; no clear D. Source material: blood. This receptor was obtained from a woman aged 50 to 60 in good health. The DNA for the CDR3 is TGTGCCAGCAGCTCGGAGACTGAAAACATTCAGTACTTC. Amino acid sequence: CASSSETENIQYF.